This TCR beta chain was profiled in a study of T cells in Graves' hyperthyroidism and ophthalmopathy. Study outcomes and limitations: A model of 13 V-J pairs discriminated ophthalmopathy from stable hyperthyroidism.

When ophthalmopathy did not progress within 18 months, Graves' hyperthyroidism was considered stable. What was amplified from RNA transcripts were TCR beta CDR3 regions. Initially, a first-round RT-PCR of the TCR CDR3 employed the HTBI primer set. Via MiXCR, TCRdb re-called the multiplex PCR reads, giving one row per CDR3 protein. The sample shows about 560,000 distinct CDR3 sequences, 16% of them seen only once. This clonotype was seen only a few times. The antigen is not known. CDR1 is LGHNA and CDR2 is YSLEER in the germline V gene. CDR3 length: 15 residues. V was cut by 1 base and J by 1 base, with 10 bases left in between.

This TCR came from a woman between 18 and 29 years old with Graves' hyperthyroidism. The sample consisted of blood. The chain combines TRBV4-3 with TRBJ1-2; D unresolved. Here the CDR3 reads CASSQGHQINYGYTF. In DNA, the CDR3 is TGCGCCAGCAGCCAAGGTCACCAAATTAACTATGGCTACACCTTC.